Presented here are 18 T cell receptor beta chains from one specimen sequenced in a study of regulatory T cells in long-lasting Graves disease. The authors built TCR beta libraries using iRepertoire HTBI primers and Arm-PCR of CDR3 regions. TCRdb ran MiXCR on the multiplex PCR reads and lists one entry per CDR3 protein. The sample includes some 240,000 distinct CDR3 sequences, roughly a fifth of them seen just once. This sample's time point: newly diagnosed GD, antithyroid drugs for less than 3 months. Construction of the TCR library relied on RNA isolated from PBMCs. The sample was also reused in another study, on T cells in Graves' hyperthyroidism and ophthalmopathy.

The sequenced sample was peripheral blood mononuclear cells (PBMCs), obtained at new diagnosis, from a patient treated with antithyroid drugs. These receptors all come from a woman in her twenties or thirties with Graves disease.

Ten or more counts support this clonotype. The gene calls are TRBV12-3 or TRBV12-4 and TRBJ1-2, with D uncertain. Trimming took 1 base from V and 7 from J, leaving 10 bases between them. The length of the CDR3 is 13 residues. CDR3 nucleotides: TGTGCCAGCAGTTTAGGGCACCGGGGTGGCTACACCTTC. Translating gives CASSLGHRGGYTF.

The genes are TRBV6-1 and TRBJ1-2; D is perhaps TRBD1 (5 bases). The germline CDR1 and CDR2 sequences are MNHNS and SASEGT. This CDR3 has 12 residues. Trimming shortened V by 3 bases and J by 4 bases, and 6 bases separated the two germline ends. As DNA, the CDR3 is TGTGCCAGCAGTGACGGGGGCTATGGCTACACCTTC. This codes for CASSDGGYGYTF.

The sample holds many counts of this clonotype. The chain carries TRBV3-1 and TRBJ1-6; D is possibly TRBD1 (5 bases). The V end lost 1 base, the J end lost 7 bases, and 8 bases lay between the germline ends. The CDR3 covers 14 residues. Germline V gene lookup returns CDR1 LGHDT and CDR2 YNNKEL (reference sequence). For the CDR3, the DNA is TGTGCCAGCAGCCAAGTGTCAGGGAATTCACCCCTCCACTTT. It translates to CASSQVSGNSPLHF.

The CDR3 DNA reads as TGTGCCAGCAGCTCGCAGAACACTGAAGCTTTCTTT. It encodes CASSSQNTEAFF. The V gene is TRBV5-6, the J gene TRBJ1-1; D gene unclear. The CDR3 sequence is 12 residues long. From germline, CDR1 is SGHDT and CDR2 YYEEEE. Trimming took off 3 bases at V and 1 base at J, with 4 bases between the two ends.

This clonotype was seen at least ten times. The V gene is TRBV2, the J gene TRBJ2-5; D is perhaps TRBD2 (5 bases). Germline V gives CDR1 SNHLY, CDR2 FYNNEI. There are 14 residues in the CDR3. V gave up 4 bases and J gave up 3 bases, with 12 bases separating them. The CDR3 DNA is TGTGCCAGCAGTGGCCGGGGAATCGAAGAGACCCAGTACTTC. This codes for CASSGRGIEETQYF.

This clonotype was found many times. V is TRBV19 and J is TRBJ2-2; TRBD2 matches 12 bases. The CDR3 extends over 17 amino acids. Germline CDR1 reads LNHDA; CDR2 reads SQIVND (reference sequence). V lost 3 bases and J lost 5; bases outside the gene matches: 7. For the CDR3, the DNA is TGTGCCAGTAGTATCCGACTAGCGGGAGTCGGGACCGGGGAGCTGTTTTTT. This gives the protein CASSIRLAGVGTGELFF.

The rearrangement uses TRBV11-2 and TRBJ2-1, with TRBD1 identical over 9 bases. This CDR3 contains 14 residues. J was trimmed by 4 bases and V by 4 bases; bases with no gene match: 2. CDR1 and CDR2 (germline): SGHAT, FQNNGV. This CDR3 is CASSWGQGYNEQFF. The CDR3 region has the DNA TGTGCCAGCAGCTGGGGACAGGGTTACAATGAGCAGTTCTTC.

Worth noting for this clonotype: This could be a read error, since a much larger clone is one nucleotide away. The gene calls are TRBV5-1 and TRBJ1-1; D is unclear. The CDR3 runs to 14 residues. V shed 1 base and J shed 4 bases, with 11 bases lying between them. Germline V gives CDR1 SGHRS, CDR2 YFSETQ. CDR3 in amino acids: CASSLLNVSTEAFF. CDR3 in DNA: TGCGCCAGCAGCTTGTTGAACGTGAGCACTGAAGCTTTCTTT.

This clonotype was counted at least ten times. This rearrangement joins TRBV5-1 to TRBJ2-5; D might be TRBD1 (6 bases). Trimming pared 5 bases from V and 2 bases from J, leaving 16 bases between. The CDR3 is made up of 15 amino acids. Germline lookup yields CDR1 SGHRS and CDR2 YFSETQ. CDR3 region: CASRGNTGPQETQYF. The CDR3 nucleotides are TGCGCCAGCAGGGGAAATACAGGGCCTCAAGAGACCCAGTACTTC.

The chain employs TRBV30 and TRBJ1-3; TRBD1 is a possible D gene (5 bases). Deletions cut 0 bases from V and 0 bases from J, with 12 bases between. This CDR3 region has 16 residues. Germline-derived CDR1 and CDR2 are GTSNPN and SVGIG (reference sequence). In DNA, the CDR3 is TGTGCCTGGAGTGTATGGGGGTCGGACTCTGGAAACACCATATATTTT. This gives the protein CAWSVWGSDSGNTIYF.

The J gene is TRBJ2-7, the V gene TRBV20-1; 9 bases map to TRBD1. The length of the CDR3 is 15 residues. Germline V gene lookup returns CDR1 DFQATT and CDR2 SNEGSKA (reference sequence). V lost 5 bases and J lost 2; bases outside the gene matches: 10. The CDR3 here is CSALLPGQGTYEQYF. The CDR3 region has the DNA TGCAGTGCTCTTCTTCCGGGACAGGGTACCTACGAGCAGTACTTC.

This clonotype was recorded many times. V and J are TRBV5-1 and TRBJ2-5, with 10 bases aligning to TRBD2. Germline V gene lookup returns CDR1 SGHRS and CDR2 YFSETQ. This CDR3 has 17 amino acids. Trimming cost V 5 bases and J 1 base; bases outside gene matches: 11. The CDR3: CASSPTILAGSQETQYF. CDR3 nucleotides: TGCGCCAGCAGTCCTACGATACTAGCGGGGAGCCAAGAGACCCAGTACTTC.

This clonotype was counted only a few times. A much larger clone differs by one base, so this may be a read error. The V and J genes are TRBV15 and TRBJ2-1; a possible D gene is TRBD1 (5 bases). The better agreement between TRBJ2-5 and the DNA end casts doubt on the J call. This CDR3 is built from 13 residues. Looked up from germline, CDR1 is LNHNV and CDR2 is YYDKDF (reference sequence). CDR3 in amino acids: CATSKDSQEAQYF. The CDR3 nucleotides are TGTGCCACCAGCAAAGACAGCCAAGAGGCCCAGTACTTC.

This clonotype was seen many times. V gene TRBV11-2 combines with J gene TRBJ1-4; 12 nucleotides line up with TRBD1. There are 18 residues in the CDR3. J lost 8 bases, V lost 3 bases, and 13 bases had no gene match. The germline V gene has CDR1 SGHAT and CDR2 FQNNGV. In DNA, the CDR3 is TGTGCCAGCAGCTTGGGACAGGGGGCCCGGAGACTGCGGGAAAAACTGTTTTTT. It codes for CASSLGQGARRLREKLFF.

J is TRBJ2-5 and V is TRBV5-1, with 7 bases matching TRBD2. CDR3 size: 19 residues. V lost 0 bases and J lost 2; bases outside the gene matches: 16. Germline CDR1 SGHRS, CDR2 YFSETQ. CDR3 DNA: TGCGCCAGCAGCTTGGAGTGGTTCGGAGGGAGGGCTTATCAAGAGACCCAGTACTTC. Amino acids: CASSLEWFGGRAYQETQYF.

The chain has TRBV3-1 and TRBJ2-3; D uncertain. Germline CDR1 is LGHDT and CDR2 is YNNKEL (reference sequence). V lost 0 bases to trimming and J lost 6 bases, with 19 bases between them. This CDR3 contains 17 residues. Written as DNA, the CDR3 is TGTGCCAGCAGCCAAGACTGGCCCCAGGCCGGTGCGGATACGCAGTATTTT. Translation gives CASSQDWPQAGADTQYF.

This clonotype has ten or more counts. This chain links TRBV7-8 with TRBJ2-7; D possibly corresponds to TRBD2 (6 bases). The V end lost 2 bases, the J end lost 0 bases, and 20 bases lay between the germline ends. There are 18 residues in the CDR3. CDR1 SGHVS and CDR2 FQNEAQ come from the germline V gene. The CDR3 region is CASSLPSSGGGPSYEQYF. The CDR3 DNA sequence: TGTGCCAGCAGCTTACCGTCCTCTGGCGGAGGGCCCTCCTACGAGCAGTACTTC. Based on the CDR3 plus reference TRBV7-8 and TRBJ2-7, the full variable domain is GAGVSQSPRYKVAKRGQDVALRCDPISGHVSLFWYQQALGQGPEFLTYFQNEAQLDKSGLPSDRFFAERPEGSVSTLKIQRTQQEDSAVYLCASSLPSSGGGPSYEQYFGPGTRLTVT.

At least ten counts were recorded for this clonotype. The chain couples TRBV6-2 or TRBV6-3 to TRBJ2-7; 8 bases align to TRBD2. CDR1 and CDR2 (germline): MNHEY, SVGEGT. This CDR3 has 14 residues. With V trimmed by 2 bases and J by 6 bases, 6 bases remained unmatched. CDR3 loop: CASSYVGLEAEQYF. CDR3 coding DNA: TGTGCCAGCAGTTACGTGGGACTAGAAGCCGAGCAGTACTTC.